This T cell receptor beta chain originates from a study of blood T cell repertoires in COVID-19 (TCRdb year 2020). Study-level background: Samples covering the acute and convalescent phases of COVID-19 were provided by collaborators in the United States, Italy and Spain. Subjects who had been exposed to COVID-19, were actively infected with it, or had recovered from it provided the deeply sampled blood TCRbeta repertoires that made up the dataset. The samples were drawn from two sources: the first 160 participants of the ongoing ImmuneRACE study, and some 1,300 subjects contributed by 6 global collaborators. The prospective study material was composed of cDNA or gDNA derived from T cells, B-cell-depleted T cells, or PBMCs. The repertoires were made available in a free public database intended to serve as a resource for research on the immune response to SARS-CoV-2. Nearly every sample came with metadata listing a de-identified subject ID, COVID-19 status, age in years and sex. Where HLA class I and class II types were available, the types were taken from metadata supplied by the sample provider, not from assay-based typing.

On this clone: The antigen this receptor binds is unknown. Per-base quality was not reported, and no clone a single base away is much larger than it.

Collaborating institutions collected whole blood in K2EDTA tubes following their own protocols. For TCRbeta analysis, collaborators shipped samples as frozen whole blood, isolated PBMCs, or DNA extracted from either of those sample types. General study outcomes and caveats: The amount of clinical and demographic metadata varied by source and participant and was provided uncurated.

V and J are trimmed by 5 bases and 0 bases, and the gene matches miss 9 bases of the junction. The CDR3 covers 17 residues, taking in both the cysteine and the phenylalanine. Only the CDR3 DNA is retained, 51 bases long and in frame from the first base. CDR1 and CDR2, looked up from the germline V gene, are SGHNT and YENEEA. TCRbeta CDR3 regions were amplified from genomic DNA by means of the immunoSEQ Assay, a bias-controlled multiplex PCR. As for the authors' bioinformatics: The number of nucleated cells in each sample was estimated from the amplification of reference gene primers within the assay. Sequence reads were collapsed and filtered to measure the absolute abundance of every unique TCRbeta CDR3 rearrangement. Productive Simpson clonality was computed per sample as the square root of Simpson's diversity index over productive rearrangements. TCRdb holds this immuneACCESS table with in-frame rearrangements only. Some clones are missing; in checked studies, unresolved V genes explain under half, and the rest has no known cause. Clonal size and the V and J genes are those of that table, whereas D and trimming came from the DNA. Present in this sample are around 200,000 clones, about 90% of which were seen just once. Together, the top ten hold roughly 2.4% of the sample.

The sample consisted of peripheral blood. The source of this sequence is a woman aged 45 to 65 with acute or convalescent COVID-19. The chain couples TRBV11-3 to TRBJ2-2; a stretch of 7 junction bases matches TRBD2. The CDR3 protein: CASSPSAGQANTGELFF. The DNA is TGTGCCAGCAGCCCCTCAGCGGGGCAGGCGAACACCGGGGAGCTGTTTTTT.